This T cell receptor beta chain is from a study of CD8+ T cells in alopecia areata. Overall study: Tofacitinib administration persisted for 6 to 18 months, succeeded by 6 months off drug. Study conclusions and caveats: Higher clonality than in normal scalp was seen in lesional scalp, especially alopecia totalis/universalis. As there was one nonresponder, how baseline CD8+ expansion relates to response remains uncertain.

As to this clone: Its target is not known.

Treatment defined: oral pan-JAK inhibitor, 5-10 mg twice daily. Samples from alopecia areata patients were lesional scalp punch biopsies and peripheral blood. As the sequencing template, cDNA was produced by extracting RNA and reverse transcribing it. TCRdb's table, derived via immunoSEQ multiplex PCR, lists solely in-frame clones and lacks some. This table has some 95,000 clones, 44% appearing once. V shed 4 bases, J shed 2 bases, and the junction held 6 bases outside the gene matches. Germline values: CDR1 LNHNV, CDR2 YYDKDF (reference sequence). The CDR3 runs 15 residues. The TCR comes from a human donor with alopecia areata. The chain couples TRBV15 to TRBJ2-5; 8 nucleotides line up with TRBD1. The material sequenced was CD8+ T cells sorted from blood, taken at week 24, from a patient treated with tofacitinib. The CDR3 is CATSTSQGGQETQYF. The CDR3 DNA reads as TGTGCCACCAGCACCTCACAGGGGGGACAAGAGACCCAGTACTTC.